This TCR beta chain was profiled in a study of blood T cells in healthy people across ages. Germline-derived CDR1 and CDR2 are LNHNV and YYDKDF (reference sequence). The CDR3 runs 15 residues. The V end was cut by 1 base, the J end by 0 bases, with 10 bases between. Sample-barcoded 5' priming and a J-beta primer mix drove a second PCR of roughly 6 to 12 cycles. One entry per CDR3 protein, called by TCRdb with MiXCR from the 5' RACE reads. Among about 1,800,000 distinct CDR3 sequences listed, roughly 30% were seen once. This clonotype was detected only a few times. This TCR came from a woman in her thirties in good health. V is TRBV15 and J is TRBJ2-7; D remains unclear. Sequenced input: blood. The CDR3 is CATSRARAGSYEQYF. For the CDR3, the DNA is TGTGCCACCAGCAGAGCACGGGCTGGCTCCTACGAGCAGTACTTC.